These 25 T cell receptor beta chains share one sample of origin, sequenced in a study of cytomegalovirus exposure and HLA in healthy donors. A multiplex PCR was run with 60 Vbeta primers and 13 Jbeta primers. The table came from immunoSEQ multiplex PCR; TCRdb's copy has only in-frame clones and leaves some out. Here the sample spans some 200,000 clones, about 79% being singletons. Sequences were obtained from PBMCs. Receptors were obtained from a boy aged 2 to 9 in good health and CMV-seronegative.

The V call is TRBV7-9, the J call TRBJ2-7, with D possibly being TRBD2 (5 bases). Trimming removed 2 bases at V and 5 bases at J, with 7 bases between. Germline assignment: CDR1 SEHNR and CDR2 FQNEAQ (reference sequence). The CDR3 totals 12 residues. In nucleotides, the CDR3 is TGTGCCAGCAGCTTACGGGAAAACGAGCAGTACTTC. Its translation: CASSLRENEQYF.

The chain carries TRBV6-6 and TRBJ1-2; a weak D match, TRBD1 (5 bases). V lost 6 bases, J lost 3 bases, and 14 bases lay in between. Germline CDR1 and CDR2: MNHNY and SVGAGI (reference sequence). The CDR3 spans 14 residues. DNA of the CDR3: TGTGCCAGCAGACCCCAAGACAGCTACTATGGCTACACCTTC. This sequence encodes CASRPQDSYYGYTF.

This chain joins TRBV19 and TRBJ2-2, with D maybe TRBD1 (5 bases). This CDR3 comprises 15 residues. Trimming shortened V by 4 bases and J by 3 bases, and 12 bases separated the two germline ends. Looked up from germline, CDR1 is LNHDA and CDR2 is SQIVND (reference sequence). Written as DNA, the CDR3 is TGTGCCAGTAGTACTACGACAGAGTACACCGGGGAGCTGTTTTTT. Translated, it gives CASSTTTEYTGELFF.

The chain carries TRBV9 and TRBJ1-4, with 8 bases lining up with TRBD1. The CDR3 sequence is 16 residues long. Per the germline V gene, CDR1 is SGDLS and CDR2 is YYNGEE. V shed 1 base and J 4 bases; nucleotides not matched to a gene: 6. CDR3 bases: TGTGCCAGCAGCGTATCAACAGGGGGGCGTAATGAAAAACTGTTTTTT. It encodes CASSVSTGGRNEKLFF.

As regards this clone: The sample holds other DNA sequences that translate to the same CDR3. This rearrangement joins TRBV18 to TRBJ1-4; 9 nucleotides line up with TRBD1. Germline trimming cut 6 bases from V and 3 bases from J; bases unmatched to any gene: 5. Germline lookup yields CDR1 KGHSH and CDR2 LQKENI. The length of the CDR3 is 15 residues. The DNA of the CDR3 is TGTGCCAGCTCCCTTTACAGGGGGCCTAATGAAAAACTGTTTTTT. This translates into CASSLYRGPNEKLFF. Full variable domain (missing parts from reference TRBV18 and TRBJ1-4): NAGVMQNPRHLVRRRGQEARLRCSPMKGHSHVYWYRQLPEEGLKFMVYLQKENIIDESGMPKERFSAEFPKEGPSILRIQQVVRGDSAAYFCASSLYRGPNEKLFFGSGTQLSVL.

The rearrangement uses TRBV2 and TRBJ2-7, with TRBD2 as a possible D gene (6 bases). The V and J ends lost 8 bases and 3 bases respectively, with 26 bases between them. This CDR3 is 17 amino acids long. Germline V CDR1 and CDR2: SNHLY, FYNNEI. CDR3 sequence reads: CASQGGGGTGRFYEQYF. CDR3 coding DNA: TGTGCCAGCCAGGGAGGAGGCGGGACGGGACGATTCTACGAGCAGTACTTC.

Concerning this clone: A junction boundary mismatches the germline segment, possibly from a read error. The chain employs TRBV7-9 and TRBJ1-1, with TRBD1 identical over 10 bases. The CDR3 is 17 amino acids. CDR1 and CDR2 from the germline V gene are SEHNR and FQNEAQ (reference sequence). The CDR3 reads CSSSPRDRGPRFAEAFF. The CDR3 DNA is TGTTCCAGCAGCCCCCGGGACAGGGGCCCCAGGTTCGCTGAAGCTTTCTTT.

The chain has TRBV11-2 and TRBJ2-7, with 7 bases aligning to TRBD2. Germline loops: CDR1 SGHAT, CDR2 FQNNGV. This CDR3 has 13 amino acids. V was pared by 9 bases and J by 3 bases, with 8 bases of the junction left unmatched. Written as DNA, the CDR3 is TGTGCCAGTTCTAGCGGCTTAATCTACGAGCAGTACTTC. It translates to CASSSGLIYEQYF.

Comment on this clone: The same CDR3 can be traced to other DNA sequences in this sample. V and J are TRBV7-2 and TRBJ2-7, with D uncertain. Trimming removed 4 bases at V and 3 bases at J, with 7 bases between. CDR1 is SGHTA and CDR2 is FQGNSA in the germline V gene. The CDR3 is 12 amino acids. The CDR3 DNA reads as TGTGCCAGCAGCTCAACCGGCTACGAGCAGTACTTC. Protein product: CASSSTGYEQYF.

The chain joins TRBV5-4 to TRBJ2-5; no definite D call. The CDR3 has 13 amino acids. Germline V CDR1 and CDR2: SGHNT, YYREEE (reference sequence). The V gene lost 0 bases and the J gene lost 1 base, with 4 bases spanning the gap. Here the CDR3 reads CASSLDSQETQYF. The CDR3 DNA follows: TGTGCCAGCAGCTTGGACAGCCAAGAGACCCAGTACTTC.

Here the CDR3 DNA reads TGCGCCAGCAGCCAAGACCCCCAGGGAGAGACCCAGTACTTC. Amino acid sequence: CASSQDPQGETQYF. V and J are TRBV4-3 and TRBJ2-5; tentative D call: TRBD1 (5 bases). Germline V gene sequence: CDR1 LGHNA, CDR2 YSLEER. CDR3 size: 14 residues. Trimming pared 0 bases from V and 4 bases from J, leaving 9 bases between.

The V call is TRBV9, the J call TRBJ2-1; TRBD2 matches 8 bases. From germline, CDR1 is SGDLS and CDR2 YYNGEE. There are 16 residues in the CDR3. The V and J ends lost 0 bases and 3 bases, in that order; junction bases with no gene match: 5. The CDR3 region has the DNA TGTGCCAGCAGCGTAGGCGGGGGGCTCGTCTACAATGAGCAGTTCTTC. This encodes CASSVGGGLVYNEQFF. Supplemented by reference TRBV9 and TRBJ2-1, the full variable domain reads DSGVTQTPKHLITATGQRVTLRCSPRSGDLSVYWYQQSLDQGLQFLIQYYNGEERAKGNILERFSAQQFPDLHSELNLSSLELGDSALYFCASSVGGGLVYNEQFFGPGTRLTVL.

This clone was counted only a few times. V and J are TRBV18 and TRBJ2-2, with a possible D match to TRBD2 (5 bases). Trimming pared 1 base from V and 4 bases from J, leaving 10 bases between. CDR1 is KGHSH and CDR2 is LQKENI in the germline V gene. The length of the CDR3 is 15 residues. The chain's CDR3 is CASSPLDLATGELFF. The CDR3 nucleotides read TGTGCCAGCTCACCACTCGACCTAGCCACCGGGGAGCTGTTTTTT.

The chain recombines TRBV5-1 with TRBJ2-5, with TRBD2 as a possible D gene (7 bases). From germline, CDR1 is SGHRS and CDR2 YFSETQ. This CDR3 is built from 16 residues. The V gene lost 1 base and the J gene lost 7 bases, with 20 bases spanning the gap. The CDR3 DNA sequence: TGCGCCAGCAGCTTGTTTGCGGGGGCCCTGGGAGGGACCCAGTACTTC. As protein: CASSLFAGALGGTQYF.

This sequence joins TRBV27 and TRBJ2-7, with 8 bases fitting TRBD1. After removal of 5 bases from V and 3 bases from J, the junction contained 3 bases not matched to a gene. The CDR3 covers 13 residues. In germline, CDR1 is MNHEY, CDR2 SMNVEV (reference sequence). This CDR3 reads CASSHGQGYEQYF. The CDR3 coding sequence is TGTGCCAGCAGTCACGGACAGGGCTACGAGCAGTACTTC.

The chain uses TRBV28 and TRBJ1-1; TRBD1 matches 7 bases. The ends lost 6 bases at V and 7 bases at J; junction bases unmatched: 11. Germline V gives CDR1 MDHEN, CDR2 SYDVKM. The CDR3 spans 14 residues. This chain's CDR3 is CASSPPGGLGEAFF. In DNA, the CDR3 is TGTGCCAGCAGCCCCCCAGGGGGGCTCGGTGAAGCTTTCTTT.

The chain links TRBV30 to TRBJ2-2; D is undetermined. The CDR3 runs to 11 residues. V was clipped by 4 bases and J by 5 bases, with 5 bases between them. Germline loops: CDR1 GTSNPN, CDR2 SVGIG (reference sequence). CDR3 nucleotide sequence: TGTGCCTGGACCAGGACCGGGGAGCTGTTTTTT. Translating it yields CAWTRTGELFF. Full variable domain (outside the CDR3, taken from reference TRBV30 and TRBJ2-2): SQTIHQWPATLVQPVGSPLSLECTVEGTSNPNLYWYRQAAGRGLQLLFYSVGIGQISSEVPQNLSASRPQDRQFILSSKKLLLSDSGFYLCAWTRTGELFFGEGSRLTVL.

The J gene is TRBJ2-5, the V gene TRBV9, with 7 bases aligning to TRBD2. CDR3 size: 13 residues. Germline CDR1 is SGDLS and CDR2 is YYNGEE. V was pared by 3 bases and J by 2 bases, with 1 base of the junction left unmatched. The CDR3 protein is CASSGGGQETQYF. CDR3 coding DNA: TGTGCCAGCAGCGGCGGGGGTCAAGAGACCCAGTACTTC.

This CDR3 is CASSPPGTAGNTIYF. The CDR3 DNA sequence: TGTGCCAGCAGCCCCCCCGGGACAGCTGGAAACACCATATATTTT. The chain couples TRBV7-9 to TRBJ1-3; 7 nucleotides agree with TRBD1. There are 15 residues in the CDR3. CDR1 is SEHNR, CDR2 FQNEAQ, per germline (reference sequence). The trim removed 5 bases at V and 2 bases at J, leaving 6 bases unmatched.

The rearrangement links TRBV6-1 to TRBJ1-6; D unclear. V was pared by 4 bases and J by 1 base, with 11 bases between. The CDR3 covers 16 residues. The germline V gene has CDR1 MNHNS and CDR2 SASEGT. CDR3 coding DNA: TGTGCCAGCAGTGCCCGAGAGACTTCCTATAATTCACCCCTCCACTTT. It yields the protein CASSARETSYNSPLHF.

The genes are TRBV30 and TRBJ2-7, with 8 nucleotides matching TRBD1. V was clipped by 5 bases and J by 3 bases; unmatched bases: 3. CDR3 length equals 12 residues. Germline V gives CDR1 GTSNPN, CDR2 SVGIG (reference sequence). The CDR3 region has the DNA TGTGCCTGGGGACAGGGAATCTACGAGCAGTACTTC. Residues: CAWGQGIYEQYF. Together with reference TRBV30 and TRBJ2-7, the CDR3 gives the full variable domain: SQTIHQWPATLVQPVGSPLSLECTVEGTSNPNLYWYRQAAGRGLQLLFYSVGIGQISSEVPQNLSASRPQDRQFILSSKKLLLSDSGFYLCAWGQGIYEQYFGPGTRLTVT.

The CDR3 DNA is TGTGCCAGCAGCTTAGGTGGGGTTGGGACGACTTTTACAGGGAACTATGGCTACACCTTC. Encoded protein: CASSLGGVGTTFTGNYGYTF. The chain has TRBV5-4 and TRBJ1-2; the D gene is possibly TRBD1 (6 bases). Trimming took 2 bases from V and 2 from J, leaving 28 bases between them. The V gene's germline CDR1 is SGHNT and CDR2 YYREEE (reference sequence). CDR3 length: 20 amino acids. Together with reference TRBV5-4 and TRBJ1-2, the CDR3 gives the full variable domain: ETGVTQSPTHLIKTRGQQVTLRCSSQSGHNTVSWYQQALGQGPQFIFQYYREEENGRGNFPPRFSGLQFPNYSSELNVNALELDDSALYLCASSLGGVGTTFTGNYGYTFGSGTRLTVV.

The CDR3 protein is CASSFDSSNYGYTF. In DNA, the CDR3 is TGTGCCAGCAGCTTCGACAGTTCTAACTATGGCTACACCTTC. The chain has TRBV5-4 and TRBJ1-2, with a tentative D call TRBD1 (5 bases). Germline V gives CDR1 SGHNT, CDR2 YYREEE (reference sequence). This CDR3 spans 14 amino acids. V was shortened by 2 bases and J by 0 bases, with 8 bases between the two germline ends.

The J gene is TRBJ1-1, the V gene TRBV6-1, with D possibly TRBD1 on 6 matching bases. The CDR3 consists of 15 residues. Between the trimmed V and J ends, which lost 4 bases and 0 bases, there was a span of 12 bases. In germline, CDR1 is MNHNS, CDR2 SASEGT. This CDR3 is CASSANRVMNTEAFF. Here the CDR3 DNA reads TGTGCCAGCAGTGCCAACAGGGTCATGAACACTGAAGCTTTCTTT.

The chain joins TRBV4-1 to TRBJ1-2; 8 nucleotides line up with TRBD1. J lost 1 base, V lost 3 bases, and 4 bases had no gene match. Germline CDR1 is MGHRA and CDR2 is YSYEKL. The CDR3 consists of 15 residues. The CDR3 protein is CASSQRTGNNYGYTF. CDR3 DNA sequence: TGCGCCAGCAGCCAGCGGACAGGGAATAACTATGGCTACACCTTC.